The rows below give T cell receptor beta chains drawn from one sample of a study of T cell changes during pregnancy in multiple sclerosis. Repertoires were generated with immunoSEQ multiplex PCR, while TCRdb's copy carries only in-frame clones and drops some. The sample holds about 45,000 clones, 70% to 90% seen once. The sample consisted of peripheral blood, taken in the first trimester of pregnancy. The source of these receptors is a female donor with multiple sclerosis, enrolled in a pregnancy study. CDR3s include the opening cysteine and the closing phenylalanine or tryptophan. The D gene is left open where the match is weak. Size values are once, few and many counts, or a class for expanded clones, and some rows have none.

d_call	v_call	j_call	clone_size	cdr3_aa	cdr3_nt
TRBD2	TRBV5-1	TRBJ2-4	.	CASSLAGGVNIQYF	TGCGCCAGCAGCTTGGCCGGGGGGGTTAACATTCAGTACTTC
TRBD1	TRBV6-5	TRBJ1-2	.	CASSQTGKYGYTF	TGTGCCAGCAGCCAGACAGGGAAGTATGGCTACACCTTC
.	TRBV7-7	TRBJ1-2	once	CASSQDSFGGYTF	TGTGCTAGCAGCCAGGACAGTTTCGGGGGCTACACCTTC
TRBD1	TRBV10-3	TRBJ1-1	.	CATLGQGNTEAFF	TGTGCCACCCTCGGACAGGGCAACACTGAAGCTTTCTTT
.	TRBV5-6	TRBJ1-1	.	CASSPLGKNTEAFF	TGTGCCAGCAGCCCTTTGGGCAAAAACACTGAAGCTTTCTTT
.	TRBV19	TRBJ1-4	.	CASSIRGVVREKLFF	TGTGCCAGTAGTATCCGGGGTGTGGTTCGGGAAAAACTGTTTTTT
.	TRBV4-3	TRBJ1-2	.	CASSPGGSNYGYTF	TGCGCCAGCAGTCCGGGGGGCTCTAACTATGGCTACACCTTC
TRBD1	TRBV6-1	TRBJ1-4	.	CASSPSTGVEKLFF	TGTGCCAGCAGTCCGAGCACAGGGGTCGAAAAACTGTTTTTT
.	TRBV7-9	TRBJ1-1	.	CASSPQGHANTEAFF	TGTGCCAGCAGCCCCCAGGGACATGCGAACACTGAAGCTTTCTTT
TRBD1	TRBV2	TRBJ2-2	.	CASSWTGVTGELFF	TGTGCCAGCAGTTGGACAGGGGTAACCGGGGAGCTGTTTTTT
TRBD1	TRBV6-1	TRBJ1-4	.	CASSEDRVNEKLFF	TGTGCCAGCAGTGAGGACAGGGTGAATGAAAAACTGTTTTTT
TRBD2	TRBV30	TRBJ2-3	.	CALAKRGGGTPDTQYF	TGTGCCCTGGCGAAGAGGGGCGGGGGGACCCCAGATACGCAGTATTTT
TRBD2	TRBV10-2	TRBJ2-3	.	CASRESRLAGTDTQYF	TGCGCCAGCAGAGAATCTAGGCTAGCGGGGACAGATACGCAGTATTTT
TRBD1	TRBV6-4	TRBJ2-2	.	CASSPTGGFTGELFF	TGTGCCAGCAGCCCGACAGGGGGCTTTACCGGGGAGCTGTTTTTT
TRBD1	TRBV28	TRBJ2-5	.	CASSPWTGQETQYF	TGTGCCAGCAGTCCATGGACAGGTCAAGAGACCCAGTACTTC
TRBD1	TRBV4-1	TRBJ1-2	.	CASSHPGRGNYGYTF	TGCGCCAGCAGCCACCCGGGCAGGGGGAACTATGGCTACACCTTC
.	TRBV27	TRBJ1-6	.	CASRQGRGNSPLHF	TGTGCCAGCAGACAGGGACGAGGTAATTCACCCCTCCACTTT
TRBD2	TRBV9	TRBJ2-5	.	CASSSGSGVETQYF	TGTGCCAGCAGCTCGGGAAGCGGGGTAGAGACCCAGTACTTC
.	TRBV19	TRBJ1-1	once	CASSMIPGRNLPQNTEAFF	TGTGCCAGTAGTATGATCCCCGGCAGGAACCTTCCACAGAACACTGAAGCTTTCTTT
.	TRBV6-5	TRBJ2-2	once	CASSYQGSGELFF	TGTGCCAGCAGTTACCAGGGTTCCGGGGAGCTGTTTTTT
.	TRBV6-1	TRBJ2-7	once	CASSEYQGISYEQYF	TGTGCCAGCAGTGAATATCAGGGGATTTCCTACGAGCAGTACTTC
.	TRBV28	TRBJ1-5	few	CASSSPTPSNQPQHF	TGTGCCAGCAGTTCCCCGACACCCAGCAATCAGCCCCAGCATTTT
.	TRBV5-1	TRBJ2-1	.	CASSLTGDSYNEQFF	TGCGCCAGCAGCTTGACGGGGGACTCCTACAATGAGCAGTTCTTC
TRBD2	TRBV7-2	TRBJ2-7	.	CASSLDPSGVYEQYF	TGTGCCAGCAGCTTAGATCCCAGCGGGGTATACGAGCAGTACTTC
TRBD1	TRBV23-1	TRBJ1-2	.	CASSHLQGVGGYTF	TGCGCCAGCAGTCATTTACAGGGGGTAGGTGGCTACACCTTC
.	TRBV11-2	TRBJ2-1	.	CASSLAPGDEQFF	TGTGCCAGCAGCTTAGCCCCAGGGGATGAGCAGTTCTTC